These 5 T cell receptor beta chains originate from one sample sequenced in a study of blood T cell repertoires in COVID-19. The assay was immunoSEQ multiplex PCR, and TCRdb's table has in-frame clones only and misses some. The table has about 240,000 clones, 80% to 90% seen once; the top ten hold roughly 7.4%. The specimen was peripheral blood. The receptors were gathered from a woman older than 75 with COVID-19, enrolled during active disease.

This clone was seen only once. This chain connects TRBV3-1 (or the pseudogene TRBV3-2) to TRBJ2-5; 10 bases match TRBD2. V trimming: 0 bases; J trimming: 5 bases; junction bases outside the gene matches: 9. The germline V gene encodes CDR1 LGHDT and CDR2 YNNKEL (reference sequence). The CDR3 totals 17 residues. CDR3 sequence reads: CASSQDNQRGGLETQYF. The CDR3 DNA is TGTGCCAGCAGCCAAGATAATCAGCGGGGGGGCTTGGAGACCCAGTACTTC.

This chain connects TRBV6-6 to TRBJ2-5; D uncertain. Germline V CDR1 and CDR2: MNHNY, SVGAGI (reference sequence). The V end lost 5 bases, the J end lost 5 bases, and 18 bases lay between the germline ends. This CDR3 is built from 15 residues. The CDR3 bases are TGTGCCAGCAGTGTCCCCTACAGCCAGAGCGAGACCCAGTACTTC. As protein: CASSVPYSQSETQYF.

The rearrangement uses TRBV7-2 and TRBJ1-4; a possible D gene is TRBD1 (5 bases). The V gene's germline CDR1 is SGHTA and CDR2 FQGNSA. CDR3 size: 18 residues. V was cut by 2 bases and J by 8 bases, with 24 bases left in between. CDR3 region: CASSLTSPFRGPREKLFF. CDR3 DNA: TGTGCCAGCAGCTTAACCTCCCCTTTTAGGGGCCCGAGAGAAAAACTGTTTTTT.

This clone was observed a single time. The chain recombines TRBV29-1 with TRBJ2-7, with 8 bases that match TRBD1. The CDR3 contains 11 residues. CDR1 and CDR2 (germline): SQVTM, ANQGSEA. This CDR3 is CNRTGSYEQYF. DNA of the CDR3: TGCAACCGGACAGGGTCCTACGAGCAGTACTTC.

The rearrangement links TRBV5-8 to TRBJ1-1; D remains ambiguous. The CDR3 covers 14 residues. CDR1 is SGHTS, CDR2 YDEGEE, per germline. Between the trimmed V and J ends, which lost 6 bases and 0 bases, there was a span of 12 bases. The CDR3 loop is CASNTGLMNTEAFF. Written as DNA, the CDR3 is TGTGCCAGCAACACGGGGTTGATGAACACTGAAGCTTTCTTT.